This entry lists 15 T cell receptor beta chains sequenced from one sample in a study of T cell clonotyping in hematopoietic cell transplantation. Produced via immunoSEQ multiplex PCR; TCRdb's table is partial and in-frame only. The repertoire holds approximately 10,000 clones, 75% to 80% seen once, with about 49% in the top ten. The input for sequencing was peripheral blood mononuclear cells, taken 180 days after allogeneic stem cell transplant. The source of these receptors is a female patient in her 50s who had an allogeneic stem cell transplant from a related donor, so the T cells may come from the graft donor. Some clones in this sample may be carry-over from other donors' samples.

This chain uses TRBV7-2 with TRBJ2-1; D gene uncertain. CDR1 and CDR2 (germline): SGHTA, FQGNSA. The CDR3 is made up of 15 amino acids. With 5 bases removed from V and 6 bases from J, the gap between germline ends came to 17 bases. CDR3 sequence: CASSTIQSTINEQFF. The CDR3 DNA reads as TGTGCCAGCAGCACGATACAGTCTACGATCAATGAGCAGTTCTTC.

This chain links TRBV7-2 with TRBJ2-7; TRBD2 matches at 7 bases. The junction had 17 bases not matched to a gene; V was cut back by 5 bases and J by 4 bases. Looked up from germline, CDR1 is SGHTA and CDR2 is FQGNSA. CDR3 size: 17 residues. The CDR3 region is CASSHPTGGVAIYEQYF. CDR3 DNA: TGTGCCAGCAGCCACCCTACTGGGGGGGTCGCGATATACGAGCAGTACTTC.

The chain links TRBV5-1 to TRBJ2-4; 7 nucleotides match TRBD1. Unmatched junction bases numbered 12, after V lost 1 base and J lost 8 bases. In germline, CDR1 is SGHRS, CDR2 YFSETQ. The CDR3 runs 16 residues. CDR3 DNA: TGCGCCAGCAGCTTGCGCCGACAGGGTGAATCTGACATTCAGTACTTC. It yields the protein CASSLRRQGESDIQYF. Drawing the rest from reference TRBV5-1 and TRBJ2-4, the complete variable domain is KAGVTQTPRYLIKTRGQQVTLSCSPISGHRSVSWYQQTPGQGLQFLFEYFSETQRNKGNFPGRFSGRQFSNSRSEMNVSTLELGDSALYLCASSLRRQGESDIQYFGAGTRLSVL.

The chain has TRBV7-9 and TRBJ1-4; 10 nucleotides line up with TRBD1. Trimming at V came to 4 bases and at J to 6 bases, leaving 2 bases not matched to a gene. The CDR3 extends over 14 amino acids. From germline, CDR1 is SEHNR and CDR2 FQNEAQ (reference sequence). The CDR3 sequence is CASSWTGGYEKLFF. The DNA of the CDR3 is TGTGCCAGCAGCTGGACAGGGGGATATGAAAAACTGTTTTTT.

The chain carries TRBV4-2 and TRBJ2-7, with D hard to call. Trimming took off 0 bases at V and 0 bases at J, with 12 bases between the two ends. This CDR3 comprises 16 residues. Germline V gene sequence: CDR1 LGHNA, CDR2 YNFKEQ. CDR3 loop: CASSQELARHSYEQYF. In nucleotides, the CDR3 is TGTGCCAGCAGCCAAGAGTTAGCTAGGCACTCCTACGAGCAGTACTTC.

CDR3 residues: CASSARQVSGTGELFF. The CDR3 DNA follows: TGTGCCAGCAGCGCCCGACAGGTCTCGGGCACCGGGGAGCTGTTTTTT. The chain is built from TRBV7-8 and TRBJ2-2, with D tentatively TRBD1 (6 bases). Trimming took 5 bases from V and 4 from J, leaving 17 bases between them. The V gene's germline CDR1 is SGHVS and CDR2 FQNEAQ. The CDR3 covers 16 residues.

Only a few counts were recorded for this clone. The chain couples TRBV4-1 to TRBJ2-7; 8 bases are shared with TRBD1. From germline, CDR1 is MGHRA and CDR2 YSYEKL. There are 16 residues in the CDR3. The ends lost 1 base at V and 0 bases at J; junction bases unmatched: 5. The CDR3: CASSQAGQVASYEQYF. In DNA, the CDR3 is TGCGCCAGCAGCCAAGCGGGACAGGTAGCCTCCTACGAGCAGTACTTC.

Only a few counts were recorded for this clone. This chain joins TRBV12-5 and TRBJ2-2; D is unclear. Trimming removed 0 bases from V and 9 bases from J, with 14 bases in between. This CDR3 has 15 residues. Per the germline V gene, CDR1 is LGHNT and CDR2 is FRNRAP. The DNA of the CDR3 is TGTGCTAGTGGTTTGGTGGAGTTCGCGAGCCGGGAGCTGTTTTTT. Its protein product is CASGLVEFASRELFF.

This rearrangement joins TRBV11-2 to TRBJ2-7; D is undetermined. V shed 1 base and J shed 4 bases, with 17 bases lying between them. Germline V gene lookup returns CDR1 SGHAT and CDR2 FQNNGV. This CDR3 is built from 16 residues. CDR3 coding DNA: TGTGCCAGCAGCTTAGGGGCGCTAATACCGATTTACGAGCAGTACTTC. It is translated as CASSLGALIPIYEQYF.

The chain employs TRBV2 and TRBJ2-7; D ambiguous. The length of the CDR3 is 15 residues. Between the trimmed V and J ends, which lost 4 bases and 2 bases, there was a span of 15 bases. The germline CDR1 and CDR2 sequences are SNHLY and FYNNEI. The CDR3 nucleotides read TGTGCCAGCAGTGTCGGCAGCCTCCCCCCCTACGAGCAGTACTTC. Residues: CASSVGSLPPYEQYF.

The chain links TRBV6-5 to TRBJ2-5; 7 bases fit TRBD2. CDR3 length: 15 amino acids. V was pared by 5 bases and J by 3 bases, with 9 bases of the junction left unmatched. Germline CDR1 reads MNHEY; CDR2 reads SVGAGI. The DNA for the CDR3 is TGTGCCAGCAGTAAGACGTGGACTAGGGAAGAGACCCAGTACTTC. Protein product: CASSKTWTREETQYF.

The chain carries TRBV6-1 and TRBJ2-7; 7 bases are a match to TRBD1. V dropped 6 bases and J dropped 5; count of bases not matched to a gene: 7. CDR3 length: 13 amino acids. Germline V gene data show CDR1 as MNHNS and CDR2 as SASEGT. CDR3 coding DNA: TGTGCCAGCAGCAGACAGGGCCAGGACGAGCAGTACTTC. It specifies CASSRQGQDEQYF.

The gene calls are TRBV19 and TRBJ1-4, with 8 positions matching TRBD1. In germline, CDR1 is LNHDA, CDR2 SQIVND (reference sequence). J gave up 8 bases and V 6 bases, and 14 bases lay outside the gene matches. The CDR3 consists of 16 residues. The CDR3 nucleotides read TGTGCCAGTAGGAGACAGGGGACAGTTTGGGAGGAAAAACTGTTTTTT. Translating it yields CASRRQGTVWEEKLFF.

The rearrangement links TRBV7-2 to TRBJ1-1; no firm D call. The germline V gene encodes CDR1 SGHTA and CDR2 FQGNSA. Trimming shortened V by 2 bases and J by 6 bases, and 10 bases separated the two germline ends. The CDR3 extends over 13 amino acids. The CDR3 DNA sequence: TGTGCCAGCAGCTTAAGACCCACGTCTGAAGCTTTCTTT. This sequence encodes CASSLRPTSEAFF.

This clone was detected once. V and J are TRBV13 and TRBJ1-1, with TRBD1 matching 10 bases. The J segment lost 1 base and the V segment lost 0 bases, leaving 11 bases of the junction unmatched. The germline V gene has CDR1 PRHDT and CDR2 FYEKMQ (reference sequence). The CDR3 length is 19 residues. Here the CDR3 DNA reads TGTGCCAGCAGCTTAGGGGATGGAGCGGACAGGGGGTCGAACACTGAAGCTTTCTTT. It translates to CASSLGDGADRGSNTEAFF. Looking up the rest from reference TRBV13 and TRBJ1-1 gives the full variable domain: AAGVIQSPRHLIKEKRETATLKCYPIPRHDTVYWYQQGPGQDPQFLISFYEKMQSDKGSIPDRFSAQQFSDYHSELNMSSLELGDSALYFCASSLGDGADRGSNTEAFFGQGTRLTVV.